Following are 27 T cell receptor beta chains from one sample sequenced in a study of regulatory T cells in long-lasting Graves disease (dated by TCRdb to the early 2020s). Reading the label with the study, this specimen's time point is: newly diagnosed GD, antithyroid drugs for less than 3 months. RNA was extracted from PBMCs in TRIzol for both TCR sequencing and RNA sequencing. Library preparation used multiplex PCR. The instrument given in TCRdb is Illumina HiSeq 4000. To build TCR beta libraries, CDR3 regions were amplified by Arm-PCR using iRepertoire HTBI primers. TCRdb itself trimmed the public reads at Q25 with fastp, ran MiXCR and retained productive beta chains. Rows with one shared CDR3 protein collapse into an entry with the most common genes and DNA. Across this sample there are around 470,000 distinct CDR3 sequences, with 14% seen only once. Roughly a sixth of the sample is taken by the ten largest.

These data were also reused for a study on T cells in Graves' hyperthyroidism and ophthalmopathy.

This material consisted of peripheral blood mononuclear cells (PBMCs), taken at new diagnosis, from a patient treated with antithyroid drugs. These receptors were collected from a woman aged 50 to 60 with Graves disease. Donor details come from another sample of the same person, matched by shared clones.

Only a few counts were recorded for this clonotype. The CDR3 spells CSARVAGGPWNEQFF. Written as DNA, the CDR3 is TGCAGTGCTAGAGTCGCGGGAGGGCCTTGGAATGAGCAGTTCTTC. The chain recombines TRBV20-1 with TRBJ2-1, with TRBD2 matching 9 bases. V lost 1 base and J lost 7; bases outside the gene matches: 8. CDR3 length: 15 amino acids. Germline V gene sequence: CDR1 DFQATT, CDR2 SNEGSKA (reference sequence).

This clonotype showed up just a few times. CDR3 in amino acids: CASSPGQGYTF. DNA of the CDR3: TGTGCCAGCAGCCCGGGACAGGGCTACACCTTC. The chain has TRBV7-9 and TRBJ1-2; 7 bases fit TRBD1. The CDR3 runs 11 residues. Looked up from germline, CDR1 is SEHNR and CDR2 is FQNEAQ (reference sequence). V dropped 5 bases and J dropped 8; count of bases not matched to a gene: 2.

This clonotype came up once. This chain uses TRBV28 with TRBJ2-7, with D perhaps TRBD1 or TRBD2 (6 bases each). Per germline, CDR1 MDHEN and CDR2 SYDVKM. Trimming shortened V by 9 bases and J by 6 bases, and 18 bases separated the two germline ends. The CDR3 covers 13 residues. The CDR3 DNA is TGTGCCAGTAGTGCGAGGGGGGCCGGCGAGCAGTACTTC. This encodes CASSARGAGEQYF.

The V gene is TRBV4-1, the J gene TRBJ2-3; 10 nucleotides line up with TRBD1. The CDR3 covers 20 residues. Germline V gene data show CDR1 as MGHRA and CDR2 as YSYEKL. Germline trimming cut 3 bases from V and 0 bases from J; bases unmatched to any gene: 15. The CDR3, as DNA: TGCGCCAGCAGCCACCGCTGGGGACAGGGGCCCCCCCGAAGCACAGATACGCAGTATTTT. It encodes CASSHRWGQGPPRSTDTQYF.

The chain is built from TRBV20-1 and TRBJ2-7; the D is unclear. Looked up from germline, CDR1 is DFQATT and CDR2 is SNEGSKA (reference sequence). The CDR3 consists of 12 residues. Trimming took off 3 bases at V and 9 bases at J, with 15 bases between the two ends. The CDR3 nucleotides are TGCAGTGCTAGTTTGCCAGGCCCAGGGCAGTACTTC. This codes for CSASLPGPGQYF.

This clonotype occurred many times. V and J are TRBV30 and TRBJ2-1; either TRBD1 or TRBD2 may supply D (5 bases each). V shed 4 bases and J shed 6 bases, with 13 bases lying between them. CDR3 length: 13 residues. From germline, CDR1 is GTSNPN and CDR2 SVGIG (reference sequence). CDR3 DNA sequence: TGTGCCTGGAAGGGACCTCCCCTCAATGAGCAGTTCTTC. Protein product: CAWKGPPLNEQFF.

The chain links TRBV6-1 to TRBJ2-1; 7 nucleotides agree with TRBD1. The CDR3 runs to 14 residues. Losses at the gene ends were 1 base for V and 10 bases for J; bases not matched to a gene: 7. Germline V gene data show CDR1 as MNHNS and CDR2 as SASEGT. The CDR3 sequence: CASSEVWGRGEQFF. CDR3 in DNA: TGTGCCAGCAGTGAAGTGTGGGGCAGGGGGGAGCAGTTCTTC.

This clonotype has a handful of counts. The J gene is TRBJ2-1, the V gene TRBV18, with 9 bases fitting TRBD1. TRBJ2-5 explains the end of the DNA better; the J call may be wrong. The CDR3 runs 13 residues. The germline gives CDR1 KGHSH, CDR2 LQKENI. CDR3 DNA: TGTGCCAGCTCACGGGGACAGGGAGAGACCCAGTACTTC. Translating it yields CASSRGQGETQYF.

This clonotype was counted a few times. The V gene is TRBV6-1, the J gene TRBJ1-5; tentatively, D is TRBD1 (5 bases). Germline assignment: CDR1 MNHNS and CDR2 SASEGT. The V gene lost 2 bases and the J gene lost 5 bases, with 16 bases spanning the gap. The CDR3 spans 16 residues. The CDR3 reads CASSEFYGGGYQPQHF. The CDR3 nucleotides read TGTGCCAGCAGTGAATTTTACGGGGGTGGGTATCAGCCCCAGCATTTT.

Many counts were recorded for this clonotype. The rearrangement joins TRBV20-1 to TRBJ2-7; D is possibly TRBD1 (6 bases). The CDR3 has 13 residues. The V end lost 6 bases, the J end lost 0 bases, and 12 bases lay between the germline ends. Germline V gene sequence: CDR1 DFQATT, CDR2 SNEGSKA (reference sequence). The CDR3 nucleotides are TGCAGTGCCAGACCGGACAGCTCCTACGAGCAGTACTTC. The encoded protein is CSARPDSSYEQYF.

This clonotype has ten or more counts. The chain joins TRBV2 to TRBJ2-3; TRBD2 aligns across 11 bases. The J call is in doubt because the DNA end fits TRBJ2-7 better. The V gene's germline CDR1 is SNHLY and CDR2 FYNNEI. The CDR3 consists of 14 residues. The CDR3 sequence: CASRGSGRVYEQYF. The CDR3 coding sequence is TGTGCCAGCAGAGGTAGCGGGAGGGTCTACGAGCAGTACTTC.

This clonotype turned up a few times. A read error is possible here, since a much larger clone lies one base away. V usage is TRBV28 and J usage is TRBJ1-5, with TRBD1 identical over 7 bases. Germline V gene data show CDR1 as MDHEN and CDR2 as SYDVKM. This CDR3 is built from 14 residues. The CDR3 protein is CAGSLTGSNQPQHF. The CDR3 DNA reads TGTGCCGGCAGCTTGACAGGGAGCAATCAGCCCCAGCATTTT. Filled out from reference TRBV28 and TRBJ1-5, the complete variable domain reads DVKVTQSSRYLVKRTGEKVFLECVQDMDHENMFWYRQDPGLGLRLIYFSYDVKMKEKGDIPEGYSVSREKKERFSLILESASTNQTSMYLCAGSLTGSNQPQHFGDGTRLSIL.

On this clonotype itself: The junction and the germline gene differ at one end; a read error may be behind it. The chain joins TRBV13 to TRBJ2-7, with 8 bases aligning to TRBD2. This CDR3 is built from 14 residues. CDR1 PRHDT and CDR2 FYEKMQ come from the germline V gene (reference sequence). The CDR3, as DNA: TGTGCCAGCAGCCTAGCGGGTCGTTCCTACGGGCAGTACTTC. Protein sequence: CASSLAGRSYGQYF. The full variable domain, in which reference TRBV13 and TRBJ2-7 provide the parts outside the CDR3, is AAGVIQSPRHLIKEKRETATLKCYPIPRHDTVYWYQQGPGQDPQFLISFYEKMQSDKGSIPDRFSAQQFSDYHSELNMSSLELGDSALYFCASSLAGRSYGQYFGPGTRLTVT.

There are a few counts of this clonotype. This rearrangement joins TRBV28 to TRBJ2-2, with D maybe TRBD2 (6 bases). This CDR3 spans 14 amino acids. Germline CDR1 is MDHEN and CDR2 is SYDVKM. The DNA of the CDR3 is TGTGCTACTTTCGGAGGGGTGGTCACCGGGGAGCTGTTTTTT. Its translation is CATFGGVVTGELFF.

This clonotype occurred many times. The chain joins TRBV6-1 to TRBJ2-2; 7 nucleotides agree with TRBD1. The CDR3 is made up of 14 amino acids. Trimming removed 7 bases from V and 6 bases from J; junction bases left unmatched: 8. CDR1 is MNHNS and CDR2 is SASEGT in the germline V gene. The CDR3 sequence is CASTGTEEAGELFF. CDR3 sequence (DNA): TGTGCCAGCACCGGGACAGAGGAGGCCGGGGAGCTGTTTTTT.

For the CDR3, the DNA is TGTGCCAGCTGGACAGTTACCTACAATGAGCAGTTCTTC. It yields the protein CASWTVTYNEQFF. J is TRBJ2-1 and V is TRBV6-2 or TRBV6-3, with D maybe TRBD1 (6 bases). CDR1 and CDR2 (germline): MNHEY, SVGEGT. The CDR3 consists of 13 residues. Between the trimmed V and J ends, which lost 8 bases and 2 bases, there was a span of 10 bases.

The gene calls are TRBV7-8 and TRBJ2-6; D unresolved. The ends were cut back, 10 bases at V and 0 bases at J, with 13 bases in the middle. Per the germline V gene, CDR1 is SGHVS and CDR2 is FQNEAQ. The CDR3 covers 15 residues. In nucleotides, the CDR3 is TGTGCCACGAACAAGGTCCTCTCTGGGGCCAACGTCCTGACTTTC. Translation gives CATNKVLSGANVLTF.

This clonotype was seen many times. The chain has TRBV20-1 and TRBJ2-2, with 9 nucleotides matching TRBD1. The CDR3 totals 16 residues. The V segment lost 1 base and the J segment 4 bases; nucleotides outside the gene matches: 7. Germline CDR1 is DFQATT and CDR2 is SNEGSKA (reference sequence). The CDR3 sequence is CSARGTGVRGTGELFF. The CDR3 bases are TGCAGTGCTAGAGGGACAGGGGTTCGAGGCACCGGGGAGCTGTTTTTT.

This clonotype was counted at least ten times. The chain is built from TRBV28 and TRBJ2-4; D is unresolved. There are 12 residues in the CDR3. Germline CDR1 and CDR2: MDHEN and SYDVKM. Trimming took off 2 bases at V and 6 bases at J, with 5 bases between the two ends. CDR3 in amino acids: CASSLPGNIQYF. The CDR3 coding sequence is TGTGCCAGCAGTTTACCGGGAAACATTCAGTACTTC.

This clonotype has more than one count but fewer than ten. CDR3 DNA sequence: TGTGCCAGCAGCGTGAGTAGCCAAGAGACCCAGTACTTC. Protein sequence: CASSVSSQETQYF. This chain connects TRBV9 to TRBJ2-5; no reliable D call. The germline V gene encodes CDR1 SGDLS and CDR2 YYNGEE. CDR3 size: 13 residues. V lost 2 bases and J lost 1, with 6 bases in between.

This clonotype was counted a few times. Its ends do not fully match the called genes, so a read error is possible. The chain couples TRBV6-9 to TRBJ1-5; D is uncertain. The CDR3 spans 16 residues. Germline V lookup: CDR1 MNHGY, CDR2 SVAAGI. The CDR3 DNA reads as TGCGCCAGCAGTGAGTCGAATGCTTATAGCAATCAGCCCCAGCATTTT. It encodes CASSESNAYSNQPQHF.

This clonotype turned up a few times. No conserved phenylalanine or tryptophan is present at the end of the CDR3, so a read error is the likely explanation. This rearrangement joins TRBV27 to TRBJ2-7; possible D gene TRBD2, 7 bases. The CDR3 is 19 amino acids. V lost 2 bases and J lost 3, with 26 bases in between. Germline-derived CDR1 and CDR2 are MNHEY and SMNVEV (reference sequence). CDR3 sequence reads: CASSLRVGGRGLLNYEQYS. CDR3 DNA: TGTGCCAGCAGTTTAAGAGTAGGGGGGAGGGGACTACTAAACTACGAGCAGTACTCC.

This clonotype has a count of ten or more. The rearrangement uses TRBV7-2 and TRBJ2-3, with 14 bases aligning to TRBD2. The CDR3 totals 18 residues. Germline V gene lookup returns CDR1 SGHTA and CDR2 FQGNSA. Unmatched junction bases numbered 8, after V lost 5 bases and J lost 1 base. The CDR3 DNA reads TGTGCCAGCAGCCCCGGACTAGCGGGAGGTTCAGGCACAGATACGCAGTATTTT. Protein product: CASSPGLAGGSGTDTQYF.

This clonotype was picked up a small number of times. The gene calls are TRBV4-2 and TRBJ2-1; D is unresolved. Between the trimmed V and J ends, which lost 1 base and 3 bases, there was a span of 4 bases. Germline V gene sequence: CDR1 LGHNA, CDR2 YNFKEQ. The CDR3 consists of 13 residues. The DNA of the CDR3 is TGTGCCAGCAGCCAAGCCTTCTACAATGAGCAGTTCTTC. This encodes CASSQAFYNEQFF.

In this sample, this clonotype turned up many times. The chain carries TRBV3-1 and TRBJ2-3; 7 bases are shared with TRBD2. The CDR3 sequence is 15 residues long. Germline loops: CDR1 LGHDT, CDR2 YNNKEL (reference sequence). V lost 0 bases to trimming and J lost 4 bases; unmatched junction nucleotides: 4. The CDR3 region has the DNA TGTGCCAGCAGCCAAGAGGCGGGAGTCTCAGATACGCAGTATTTT. This codes for CASSQEAGVSDTQYF.

This clonotype was seen many times. V and J are TRBV4-1 and TRBJ1-1, with D tentatively TRBD1 (5 bases). The V gene's germline CDR1 is MGHRA and CDR2 YSYEKL. The CDR3 totals 13 residues. V was cut by 0 bases and J by 10 bases, with 12 bases left in between. The CDR3 nucleotides read TGCGCCAGCAGCCAAGATAATTGGCAGGGAGCTTTCTTT. It is translated as CASSQDNWQGAFF.

V gene TRBV19 combines with J gene TRBJ2-1; 8 bases are a match to TRBD1. Trimming took 5 bases from V and 9 from J; bases not matched to a gene: 9. The germline V gene encodes CDR1 LNHDA and CDR2 SQIVND (reference sequence). The CDR3 consists of 14 residues. Here the CDR3 reads CASSGLLTGVEQFF. CDR3 nucleotides: TGTGCCAGTAGTGGCCTCTTGACAGGGGTTGAGCAGTTCTTC.